The following is a T cell receptor (beta chain) sequence with its context. For TCRbeta, the library was prepared with unique molecular identifiers. TCRdb ran MiXCR on the PCR reads and lists one entry per CDR3 protein. The data show about 500,000 distinct CDR3 sequences, about 31% seen once. The sample belongs to a study of T-cell reconstitution after alpha-beta-depleted transplantation in children. V shed 2 bases and J shed 1 base, with 12 bases lying between them. CDR3 length equals 15 residues. Germline loops: CDR1 KGHSH, CDR2 LQKENI. The origin of this receptor is a human donor who donated a stem cell graft to a child with aplastic anemia. The input for sequencing was PBMCs from the stem cell graft donor, taken from the stem cell graft. This chain uses TRBV18 with TRBJ2-7, with D possibly being TRBD2 (6 bases). CDR3 DNA: TGTGCCAGCTCACCAAACGCGGGGTTGTCCTACGAGCAGTACTTC. Protein product: CASSPNAGLSYEQYF.